This record covers a single T cell receptor beta chain. Its recognized antigen is unknown. No qualities accompany the bases; no much larger clone lies one base away. The sample comes from a study of blood T cell repertoires in COVID-19 (dated by TCRdb to 2020 to 2022). About the investigation overall: Collaborator samples came from the United States, Italy and Spain and covered acute and convalescent phases of COVID-19. The material from the prospective study consisted of cDNA or gDNA derived from T cells, B-cell-depleted T cells, or PBMCs. Subjects who had been exposed to COVID-19, were actively infected with it, or had recovered from it provided the deeply sampled blood TCRbeta repertoires that made up the dataset. Nearly every sample came with metadata listing a de-identified subject ID, COVID-19 status, age in years and sex. Where available, HLA class I and class II types were taken from metadata supplied by the sample provider and were not determined by assay-based typing. The samples were drawn from two sources: the first 160 participants of the ongoing ImmuneRACE study, and fewer than 1,500 subjects contributed by 6 global collaborators. The repertoires were released in a freely available public database intended as a resource for research on the immune response to SARS-CoV-2. Broad study findings and their caveats: Clinical and demographic metadata were provided uncurated, with the amount varying by source and participant.

Whole blood was collected in K2EDTA tubes by collaborating institutions according to the institutions' own protocols. For TCRbeta analysis, collaborator samples were shipped as frozen whole blood, as isolated PBMCs, or as DNA extracted from either sample type. TCRbeta CDR3 regions were amplified from genomic DNA by means of the immunoSEQ Assay, a bias-controlled multiplex PCR. The original methods were these. The number of nucleated cells in each sample was estimated by amplification of reference gene primers within the assay. Sequence reads were collapsed and filtered to measure the absolute abundance of every unique TCRbeta CDR3 rearrangement. For each sample, productive Simpson clonality was calculated by taking the square root of Simpson's diversity index across productive rearrangements. In its TCRdb copy, this immuneACCESS table keeps in-frame sequences only and misses some clones. Where compared with another copy, unresolved V genes explain less than half of these, and the others have no known cause. Clone size and the V and J calls come from that table; the DNA yielded D and trimming. This sample gives over 130,000 clones in total; about 80% of them show up just once. Around 8.6% of the sample rests with the top ten.

Trimmed from V: 6 bases; trimmed from J: 14 bases; junction bases lacking a gene match: 5. The CDR3 holds 11 amino acids from the cysteine to the phenylalanine. Kept here is only the CDR3 DNA, which spans 33 bases and is read in frame from base 1. Source material: peripheral blood. The chain links TRBV12-3 or TRBV12-4 with TRBJ2-3, with 10 bases in between that match TRBD1. The sequence came from a human donor in a cohort sampled during active COVID-19. The nucleotide sequence is TGTGCCAGCAGGGGGACAGGGGCTAGGTATTTT. Its coded protein is CASRGTGARYF.